Listed below are T cell receptor beta chains from one sample, sequenced in a study of regulatory T cells in long-lasting Graves disease. TCRdb fed the multiplex PCR reads into MiXCR, producing one record per CDR3 protein. The sample shows hundreds of thousands of distinct CDR3 sequences, approximately 31% of them seen only once. The sequences come from peripheral blood mononuclear cells (PBMCs), collected when the disease was refractory, from a patient treated with antithyroid drugs. The receptors were sampled from a female donor with Graves disease. Both conserved end residues are part of each CDR3. D genes are given only for firm matches. Clone size, where shown, is once, few, many, or a class for clones that have expanded.

CASSYSRPGLAGELFF TGTGCCAGCAGTTACTCGAGGCCCGGTCTCGCCGGGGAGCTGTTTTTT . TRBV6-5 16 TRBJ2-2 .
CSARVRLVRQETQYF TGCAGTGCTAGAGTGAGACTAGTCCGTCAAGAGACCCAGTACTTC . TRBV20-1 15 TRBJ2-5 .
CAWSLGVGMNTEAFF TGTGCCTGGAGCCTAGGGGTGGGAATGAACACTGAAGCTTTCTTT few TRBV30 15 TRBJ1-1 .
CASSLVRGNEQFF TGTGCCAGCAGCTTAGTCAGAGGCAATGAGCAGTTCTTC few TRBV11-2 13 TRBJ2-1 .
CASRPTAPYWPQHF TGTGCCAGCAGGCCGACAGCCCCGTATTGGCCCCAGCATTTT . TRBV27 14 TRBJ1-5 .
CASSTGTAYYGYTF TGTGCCAGCAGCACAGGGACAGCTTACTATGGCTACACCTTC . TRBV7-9 14 TRBJ1-2 TRBD1
CASTGAVGYTF TGTGCCAGCACTGGGGCAGTTGGCTACACCTTC . TRBV12-3/TRBV12-4 11 TRBJ1-2 .
CASSRTDRGSNEKLFF TGTGCCAGCAGCCGAACCGACAGGGGATCTAATGAAAAACTGTTTTTT few TRBV5-6 16 TRBJ1-4 TRBD1
CASRVAGSGSRYF TGTGCCAGCAGGGTAGCGGGATCTGGCTCACGGTACTTC . TRBV12-3/TRBV12-4 13 TRBJ2-7 TRBD2
CASSLTTPSGHYTGELFF TGTGCCAGCAGCCTAACTACACCTAGCGGGCACTACACCGGGGAGCTGTTTTTT few TRBV11-2 18 TRBJ2-2 TRBD2
CASSGGTSGSHEQYF TGTGCCAGCAGCGGAGGGACTAGCGGGTCCCACGAGCAGTACTTC . TRBV7-2 15 TRBJ2-7 TRBD2
CASSFLTRRGTNYGYTF TGTGCCAGCAGTTTTCTAACGCGCAGGGGGACAAACTATGGCTACACCTTC many TRBV27 17 TRBJ1-2 TRBD1
CAIKGTPGEQYF TGTGCCATCAAGGGGACCCCCGGCGAGCAGTACTTC . TRBV10-3 12 TRBJ2-7 .